This T cell receptor beta chain originates from a study of Graves' ophthalmopathy and Graves' hyperthyroidism. The study's findings and limits: Most thyroid-expanded clonotypes exceeding 0.001 frequency were also found in blood.

Only a few counts were recorded for this clonotype. What it binds is not known. Transcripts of RNA were the source for amplifying TCR beta CDR3 regions. An initial RT-PCR round employing HTBI primers preceded a second-round multiplex PCR. One entry per CDR3 protein results from TCRdb running MiXCR on the multiplex PCR reads. This sample has approximately 380,000 distinct CDR3 sequences, with around 20% found just once. None of the included patients had other autoimmune diseases, uncontrolled infections, pregnancy or lactation, as these led to exclusion. The diagnosis was founded upon clinical symptoms, serum thyroxine, TRAb, thyroid ultrasound and orbital computed tomography. Germline V CDR1 and CDR2: MNHEY, SMNVEV (reference sequence). V shed 0 bases and J shed 2 bases, with 5 bases lying between them. The CDR3 has 14 amino acids.

The sequence was obtained from a woman aged 18 to 35 with stable Graves' hyperthyroidism. The rearrangement joins TRBV27 to TRBJ1-5; D gene uncertain. The sample consisted of peripheral blood. The CDR3 bases are TGTGCCAGCAGTTTATCAAGGGGCAATCAGCCCCAGCATTTT. Protein: CASSLSRGNQPQHF.